The clone carrying this TCR beta chain was recorded only once. These data belong to a study of T cell changes during pregnancy in multiple sclerosis. Generated by immunoSEQ multiplex PCR, the TCRdb table keeps only in-frame clones and is missing some. Of roughly 41,000 clones listed, roughly nine tenths are singletons. With 3 bases removed from V and 7 bases from J, the gap between germline ends came to 13 bases. Germline CDR1 SNHLY, CDR2 FYNNEI. This CDR3 contains 14 residues. The specimen was CD8+ T cells from peripheral blood mononuclear cells, collected in the third trimester of pregnancy. This clonotype was obtained from a female donor with multiple sclerosis, enrolled in a pregnancy study. The chain uses TRBV2 and TRBJ1-5, with D tentatively TRBD1 (6 bases). The CDR3 sequence: CASSDSQGYQPQHF. The CDR3 region has the DNA TGTGCCAGCAGTGATTCTCAGGGGTACCAGCCCCAGCATTTT.